What follows are 23 T cell receptor beta chains derived from one specimen sequenced in a study of breast tumors, draining lymph nodes, adjacent tissues. A single record per CDR3 protein comes from TCRdb applying MiXCR to the multiplex PCR reads. The data contain under 250,000 distinct CDR3 sequences, 32% of them singletons. Breast cancer patients provided tissue from their axillary draining lymph nodes. The specimen sequenced was axillary lymph node tissue. These receptors all come from a female donor with breast cancer. Some clones in this sample may be carry-over from other donors' samples.

Ten or more counts support this clonotype. The V and J genes are TRBV15 and TRBJ1-2; D perhaps matches TRBD1 (5 bases). The V end lost 3 bases, the J end lost 6 bases, and 17 bases lay between the germline ends. Germline V lookup: CDR1 LNHNV, CDR2 YYDKDF (reference sequence). This CDR3 contains 15 residues. The CDR3 region is CATSRTLKVGDGYTF. CDR3 nucleotide sequence: TGTGCCACCAGCAGGACCCTCAAGGTGGGGGATGGCTACACCTTC.

In its sample, this clonotype was seen many times. The chain carries TRBV20-1 and TRBJ1-3, with 7 bases that match TRBD1. Germline lookup yields CDR1 DFQATT and CDR2 SNEGSKA (reference sequence). The CDR3 consists of 15 residues. The trim removed 1 base at V and 2 bases at J, leaving 5 bases unmatched. Written as DNA, the CDR3 is TGCAGTGCTAGAGCCCCGACAGGGCCTGGAAACACCATATATTTT. Translating gives CSARAPTGPGNTIYF.

This sequence joins TRBV6-5 and TRBJ2-5; no clear D. The CDR3 totals 11 residues. V lost 5 bases to trimming and J lost 5 bases, with 6 bases between them. Germline values: CDR1 MNHEY, CDR2 SVGAGI. The DNA of the CDR3 is TGTGCCAGCAGTCACCTGGAGACCCAGTACTTC. Translating it yields CASSHLETQYF.

The rearrangement links TRBV28 to TRBJ2-2; TRBD1 aligns across 7 bases. Per the germline V gene, CDR1 is MDHEN and CDR2 is SYDVKM. Trimming removed 6 bases from V and 6 bases from J; junction bases left unmatched: 10. CDR3 length: 15 residues. CDR3 region: CASRDRTGPSGELFF. The CDR3 nucleotides read TGTGCCAGCAGGGACAGGACGGGCCCCTCCGGGGAGCTGTTTTTT.

The chain recombines TRBV27 with TRBJ2-5, with 9 bases identical to TRBD1. V was pared by 5 bases and J by 5 bases, with 12 bases of the junction left unmatched. CDR3 length equals 16 residues. Germline-derived CDR1 and CDR2 are MNHEY and SMNVEV (reference sequence). CDR3 in DNA: TGTGCCAGCAGTCCGCGACAGGGGGTTGTAGTGGAGACCCAGTACTTC. Protein product: CASSPRQGVVVETQYF.

The chain is built from TRBV20-1 and TRBJ1-4; the D is unclear. CDR3 length: 15 residues. V lost 0 bases, J lost 7 bases, and 15 bases lay in between. Germline-derived CDR1 and CDR2 are DFQATT and SNEGSKA (reference sequence). CDR3: CSARDPNGESEKLFF. DNA of the CDR3: TGCAGTGCTAGAGATCCGAACGGGGAGAGTGAAAAACTGTTTTTT.

This clonotype was observed many times. The chain is built from TRBV20-1 and TRBJ1-1, with no clear D. The V gene lost 5 bases and the J gene lost 11 bases, with 15 bases spanning the gap. The CDR3 is made up of 11 amino acids. CDR1 DFQATT and CDR2 SNEGSKA come from the germline V gene (reference sequence). The CDR3 DNA reads as TGCAGTGCTCCGGTGGGAGTGGACGCTTTCTTT. It yields the protein CSAPVGVDAFF.

V usage is TRBV28 and J usage is TRBJ2-5; 8 bases match TRBD1. The germline V gene encodes CDR1 MDHEN and CDR2 SYDVKM. The CDR3 has 12 residues. V was pared by 5 bases and J by 5 bases, with 1 base of the junction left unmatched. The CDR3, as DNA: TGTGCCAGCAGTGACAGGGGTGAGACCCAGTACTTC. Amino acids: CASSDRGETQYF.

This clonotype was found many times. The chain is built from TRBV7-6 and TRBJ2-2; 9 nucleotides agree with TRBD2. In germline, CDR1 is SGHVS, CDR2 FNYEAQ. The J segment lost 7 bases and the V segment lost 4 bases, leaving 7 bases of the junction unmatched. The CDR3 covers 15 residues. CDR3 nucleotides: TGTGCCAGCAGCTCCAGGACTAGCGCGGGCGGGGAGCTGTTTTTT. It translates to CASSSRTSAGGELFF. The full variable domain, completed using reference TRBV7-6 and TRBJ2-2, is GAGVSQSPRYKVTKRGQDVALRCDPISGHVSLYWYRQALGQGPEFLTYFNYEAQQDKSGLPNDRFSAERPEGSISTLTIQRTEQRDSAMYRCASSSRTSAGGELFFGEGSRLTVL.

A word on this clonotype: A read error is possible here, since a much larger clone lies one base away. The rearrangement uses TRBV11-2 and TRBJ1-5; 7 bases map to TRBD1. The germline V gene encodes CDR1 SGHAT and CDR2 FQNNGV. This CDR3 has 15 amino acids. The DNA of the CDR3 is TGTGCCAGCAGCTTGGGTTCGACAGGGAATCGGCCCCAGCATTTT. This translates into CASSLGSTGNRPQHF.

This clonotype was recorded at least ten times. This sequence joins TRBV19 and TRBJ1-5; D perhaps matches TRBD1 (5 bases). Deletions cut 3 bases from V and 7 bases from J, with 16 bases between. The CDR3 loop spans 15 amino acids. In germline, CDR1 is LNHDA, CDR2 SQIVND (reference sequence). This CDR3 is CASSISQGIPQPQHF. CDR3 in DNA: TGTGCCAGTAGTATTAGTCAGGGAATCCCCCAGCCCCAGCATTTT.

The gene calls are TRBV11-1 and TRBJ2-2; 9 bases line up with TRBD1. V was pared by 5 bases and J by 5 bases, with 9 bases of the junction left unmatched. Germline CDR1 SGHAT, CDR2 FQDESV (reference sequence). This CDR3 comprises 16 residues. CDR3 in DNA: TGTGCCAGCAGCCCTAGGACAGGGGCCTGTACCGGGGAGCTGTTTTTT. As protein: CASSPRTGACTGELFF.

The chain has TRBV10-3 and TRBJ2-1, with TRBD2 identical over 8 bases. From germline, CDR1 is ENHRY and CDR2 SYGVKD. The CDR3 sequence is 15 residues long. The trim removed 2 bases at V and 7 bases at J, leaving 7 bases unmatched. CDR3: CAISEREGLGNEQFF. Written as DNA, the CDR3 is TGTGCCATCAGTGAGCGGGAGGGCCTGGGGAATGAGCAGTTCTTC.

As to this clonotype: At one boundary the junction diverges from the germline segment, which might be a read error. The V and J genes are TRBV12-3 or TRBV12-4 and TRBJ1-5, with D unclear. The CDR3 covers 14 residues. The CDR3 reads CASSSQRGNRPQHF. The CDR3 nucleotides are TGTGCCAGCAGCTCGCAGAGAGGCAATCGGCCCCAGCACTTT.

This clonotype came up a few times. The chain recombines TRBV5-8 with TRBJ2-3; weak D call: TRBD2 (6 bases). Trimming pared 0 bases from V and 1 base from J, leaving 18 bases between. The CDR3 runs to 18 residues. Looked up from germline, CDR1 is SGHTS and CDR2 is YDEGEE. The CDR3 region has the DNA TGTGCCAGCAGCTTGGCTCGGGCCGACGGGAGTGGCACAGATACGCAGTATTTT. Its protein is CASSLARADGSGTDTQYF.

This clonotype was observed a single time. The conserved closing phenylalanine or tryptophan is absent in this CDR3, likely reflecting a read error. The J gene is TRBJ2-3, the V gene TRBV18, with 10 bases aligning to TRBD2. The CDR3 loop spans 17 amino acids. Trimming took 0 bases from V and 3 from J; bases not matched to a gene: 6. Germline CDR1 reads KGHSH; CDR2 reads LQKENI. The CDR3 DNA is TGTGCCAGCTCACCACCGCTAGCGGGAGTTGTGACAGATACGCAGTATCTT. Its protein product is CASSPPLAGVVTDTQYL.

The J gene is TRBJ1-1, the V gene TRBV5-1, with TRBD1 matching over 9 bases. Germline V lookup: CDR1 SGHRS, CDR2 YFSETQ. This CDR3 has 14 residues. Germline trimming cut 5 bases from V and 5 bases from J; bases unmatched to any gene: 7. CDR3 in amino acids: CASRSGQGRTEAFF. The CDR3, as DNA: TGCGCCAGCAGGTCGGGACAGGGAAGGACTGAAGCTTTCTTT.

The CDR3 DNA sequence: TGCAGTGCTAGAGGGGCTAGCGGAAACAATGAGCAGTTCTTC. This codes for CSARGASGNNEQFF. The gene calls are TRBV20-1 and TRBJ2-1, with 7 positions matching TRBD2. The CDR3 length is 14 residues. Germline lookup yields CDR1 DFQATT and CDR2 SNEGSKA (reference sequence). V trimming: 1 base; J trimming: 5 bases; junction bases outside the gene matches: 5.

This clonotype was picked up many times. The chain's CDR3 is CASSQVLTGSDTPLHF. CDR3 nucleotides: TGCGCCAGCAGCCAAGTACTAACAGGGTCAGATACACCCCTCCACTTT. V gene TRBV4-3 combines with J gene TRBJ1-6; possible D gene TRBD1, 6 bases. The CDR3 consists of 16 residues. V was pared by 1 base and J by 11 bases, with 18 bases between. CDR1 and CDR2 from the germline V gene are LGHNA and YSLEER.

This clonotype was recorded many times. The V call is TRBV29-1, the J call TRBJ1-6; D unresolved. The CDR3 length is 13 residues. Germline CDR1 reads SQVTM; CDR2 reads ANQGSEA. V was trimmed by 4 bases and J by 6 bases, leaving 10 bases between them. The CDR3 is CSVGVTSNSPLHF. The CDR3 region has the DNA TGCAGCGTTGGAGTAACCTCTAATTCACCCCTCCACTTT.

This clonotype was seen a handful of times. A read error is possible here, since a much larger clone lies one base away. The chain has TRBV12-3 or TRBV12-4 and TRBJ1-5; TRBD1 matches 10 bases. CDR3 length: 15 amino acids. CDR3 in amino acids: CASSHRQGANQAQHF. The DNA of the CDR3 is TGTGCCAGCAGTCACCGACAGGGGGCAAATCAGGCCCAGCATTTT.

The sample holds many counts of this clonotype. The CDR3 DNA follows: TGTGCCAGCAGCCAAGAGGGGACAACAGGGGTTGAAAACACCATATATTTT. Its translation is CASSQEGTTGVENTIYF. V usage is TRBV4-2 and J usage is TRBJ1-3, with 7 bases aligning to TRBD1. Per the germline V gene, CDR1 is LGHNA and CDR2 is YNFKEQ. V was pared by 0 bases and J by 6 bases, with 11 bases of the junction left unmatched. The CDR3 contains 17 residues.

This chain joins TRBV2 and TRBJ2-1; 9 nucleotides align to TRBD1. There are 15 residues in the CDR3. After removal of 6 bases from V and 5 bases from J, the junction contained 8 bases not matched to a gene. CDR1 is SNHLY and CDR2 is FYNNEI in the germline V gene. This CDR3 reads CASSLRDRDDNEQFF. Written as DNA, the CDR3 is TGTGCCAGCAGCCTCCGGGACAGGGATGACAATGAGCAGTTCTTC. Filled out from reference TRBV2 and TRBJ2-1, the complete variable domain reads EPEVTQTPSHQVTQMGQEVILRCVPISNHLYFYWYRQILGQKVEFLVSFYNNEISEKSEIFDDQFSVERPDGSNFTLKIRSTKLEDSAMYFCASSLRDRDDNEQFFGPGTRLTVL.